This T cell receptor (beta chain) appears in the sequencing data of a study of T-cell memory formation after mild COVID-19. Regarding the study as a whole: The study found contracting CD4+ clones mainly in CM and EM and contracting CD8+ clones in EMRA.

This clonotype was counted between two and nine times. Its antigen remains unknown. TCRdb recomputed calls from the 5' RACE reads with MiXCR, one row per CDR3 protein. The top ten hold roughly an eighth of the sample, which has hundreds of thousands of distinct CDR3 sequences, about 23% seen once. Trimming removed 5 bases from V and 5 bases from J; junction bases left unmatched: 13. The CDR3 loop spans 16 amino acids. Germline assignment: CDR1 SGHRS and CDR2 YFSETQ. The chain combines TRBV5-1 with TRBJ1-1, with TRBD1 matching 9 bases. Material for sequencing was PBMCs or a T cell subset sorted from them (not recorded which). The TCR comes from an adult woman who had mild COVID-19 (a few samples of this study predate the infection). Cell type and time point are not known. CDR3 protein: CASRAGDRVFGTEAFF. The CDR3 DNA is TGCGCCAGCAGGGCAGGGGACAGGGTTTTTGGTACTGAAGCTTTCTTT.